There are a few counts of the clone carrying this T cell receptor (beta chain). V lost 9 bases to trimming and J lost 5 bases; unmatched junction nucleotides: 6. This CDR3 region has 12 residues. Germline V gene sequence: CDR1 MDHEN, CDR2 SYDVKM. This entry is derived from a study of T-cell memory formation after mild COVID-19. Each CDR3 protein gets one entry after TCRdb re-called the 5' RACE reads with MiXCR. The data show about 350,000 distinct CDR3 sequences, approximately 15% seen once. The rearrangement uses TRBV28 and TRBJ2-5; TRBD2 aligns across 7 bases. The material sequenced was PBMCs or a T cell subset sorted from them (not recorded which). The sequence was collected from a man between 18 and 35 years old who had mild COVID-19 (a few samples of this study predate the infection). Cell type and time point are not known. CDR3 region: CASWGGAETQYF. In DNA, the CDR3 is TGTGCCAGTTGGGGGGGAGCGGAGACCCAGTACTTC.